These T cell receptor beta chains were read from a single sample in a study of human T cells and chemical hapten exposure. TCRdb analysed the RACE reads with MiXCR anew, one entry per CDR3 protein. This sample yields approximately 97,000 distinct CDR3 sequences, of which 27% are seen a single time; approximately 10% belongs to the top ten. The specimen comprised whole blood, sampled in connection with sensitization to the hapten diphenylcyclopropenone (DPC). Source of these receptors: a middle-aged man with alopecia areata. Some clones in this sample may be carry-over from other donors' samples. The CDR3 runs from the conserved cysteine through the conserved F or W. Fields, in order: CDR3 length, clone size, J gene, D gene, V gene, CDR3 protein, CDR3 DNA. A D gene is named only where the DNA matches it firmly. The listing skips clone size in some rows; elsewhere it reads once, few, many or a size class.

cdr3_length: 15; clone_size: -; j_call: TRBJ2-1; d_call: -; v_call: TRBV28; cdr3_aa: CASSRGLSSYNEQFF; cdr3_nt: TGTGCCAGCAGTAGAGGTTTGAGCTCCTACAATGAGCAGTTCTTC
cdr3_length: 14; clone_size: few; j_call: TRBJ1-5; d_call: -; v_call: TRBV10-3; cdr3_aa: CATSKAGENQPQHF; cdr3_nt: TGTGCCACCTCGAAGGCAGGGGAGAATCAGCCCCAGCATTTT
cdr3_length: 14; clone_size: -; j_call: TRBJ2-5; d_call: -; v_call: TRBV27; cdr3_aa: CASSFRGPQETQYF; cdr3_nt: TGTGCCAGCAGTTTCCGGGGTCCCCAAGAGACCCAGTACTTT
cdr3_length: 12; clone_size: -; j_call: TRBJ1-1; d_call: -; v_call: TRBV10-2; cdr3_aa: CASSPTVTEAFF; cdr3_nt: TGCGCCAGCAGTCCGACGGTCACTGAAGCTTTCTTT
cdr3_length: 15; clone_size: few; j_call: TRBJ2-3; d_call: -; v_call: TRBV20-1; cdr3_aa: CSEQRGPGSTDTQYF; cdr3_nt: TGCAGTGAGCAGAGAGGCCCCGGGAGCACAGATACGCAGTATTTT
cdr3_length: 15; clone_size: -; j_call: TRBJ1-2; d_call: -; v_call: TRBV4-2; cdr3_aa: CASSQAGAGSYGYTF; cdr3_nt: TGTGCCAGCAGCCAAGCGGGGGCAGGCTCCTATGGCTACACCTTC
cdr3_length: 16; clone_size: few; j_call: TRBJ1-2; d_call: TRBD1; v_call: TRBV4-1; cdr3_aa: CASSQVPGTGAGGYTF; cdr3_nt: TGCGCCAGCAGCCAAGTCCCGGGAACAGGGGCAGGAGGCTACACCTTC
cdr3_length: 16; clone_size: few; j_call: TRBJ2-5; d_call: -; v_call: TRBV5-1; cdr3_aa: CASSSSNGVREETQYF; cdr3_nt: TGCGCCAGCAGCTCGTCTAATGGGGTTAGAGAAGAGACCCAGTACTTC
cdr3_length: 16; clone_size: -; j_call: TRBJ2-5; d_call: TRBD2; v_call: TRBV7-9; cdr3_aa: CASSLAGRGDQETQYF; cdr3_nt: TGTGCCAGCAGCTTAGCGGGGAGGGGTGATCAAGAGACCCAGTACTTC
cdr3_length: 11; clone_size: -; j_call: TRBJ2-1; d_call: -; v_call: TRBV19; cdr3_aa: CASSRENEQFF; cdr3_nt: TGTGCCAGTAGTAGGGAAAATGAGCAGTTCTTC
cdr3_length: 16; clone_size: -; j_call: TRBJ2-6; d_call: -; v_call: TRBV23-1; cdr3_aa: CASMGDKGSGANVLTF; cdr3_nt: TGCGCCAGCATGGGGGATAAGGGGTCTGGGGCCAACGTCCTGACTTTC
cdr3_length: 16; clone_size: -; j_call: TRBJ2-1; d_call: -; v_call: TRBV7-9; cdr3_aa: CASSRGRAAPPNEQFF; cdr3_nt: TGTGCCAGCAGCCGCGGTCGGGCCGCCCCGCCAAATGAGCAGTTCTTC
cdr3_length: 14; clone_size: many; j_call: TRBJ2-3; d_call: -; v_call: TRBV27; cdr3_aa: CASSLHASTDTQYF; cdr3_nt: TGTGCCAGCAGTTTACACGCTAGCACAGATACGCAGTATTTT
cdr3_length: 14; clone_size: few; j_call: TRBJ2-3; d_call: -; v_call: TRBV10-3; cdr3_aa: CAISEGVNTDTQYF; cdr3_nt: TGTGCCATCAGTGAAGGGGTGAACACAGATACGCAGTATTTT
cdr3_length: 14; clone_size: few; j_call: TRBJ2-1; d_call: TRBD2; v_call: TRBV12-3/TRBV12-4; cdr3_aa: CASSTSGNYNEQFF; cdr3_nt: TGTGCCAGCAGCACTAGCGGGAACTACAATGAGCAGTTCTTC
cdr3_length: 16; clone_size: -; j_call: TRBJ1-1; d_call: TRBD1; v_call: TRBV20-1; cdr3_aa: CSLALPRGPGGTEAFF; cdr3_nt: TGCAGCCTAGCTCTCCCAAGGGGGCCGGGCGGCACTGAAGCTTTCTTT
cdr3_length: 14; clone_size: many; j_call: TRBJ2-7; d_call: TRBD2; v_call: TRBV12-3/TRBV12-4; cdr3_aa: CASSLTSGSYEQYF; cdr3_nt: TGTGCCAGCAGCCTCACTAGCGGGAGTTACGAGCAGTACTTC
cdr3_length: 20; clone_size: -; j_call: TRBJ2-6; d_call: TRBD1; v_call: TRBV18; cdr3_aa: CASSPPLGDSASSGANVLTF; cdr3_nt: TGTGCCAGCTCACCACCGTTAGGGGACAGTGCTTCGTCTGGGGCCAACGTCCTGACTTTC
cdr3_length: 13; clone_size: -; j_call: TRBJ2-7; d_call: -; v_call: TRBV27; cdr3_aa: CASRPGGSYEQYF; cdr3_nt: TGTGCCAGCAGGCCAGGGGGGTCCTACGAGCAGTACTTC
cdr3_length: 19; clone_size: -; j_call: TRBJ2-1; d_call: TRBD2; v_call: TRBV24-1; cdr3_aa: CATSDSPGLAGKAYNEQFF; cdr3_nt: TGTGCCACCAGTGATTCCCCGGGACTAGCGGGGAAAGCCTACAATGAGCAGTTCTTC
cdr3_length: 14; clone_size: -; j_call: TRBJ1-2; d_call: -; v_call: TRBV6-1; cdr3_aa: CASRATIANYGYTF; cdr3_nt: TGTGCCAGCAGAGCGACAATTGCTAACTATGGCTACACCTTC
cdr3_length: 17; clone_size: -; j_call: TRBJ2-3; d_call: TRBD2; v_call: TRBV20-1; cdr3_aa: CSARPTSGRTSTDTQYF; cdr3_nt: TGCAGTGCTAGACCCACTAGCGGGAGGACTAGCACAGATACGCAGTATTTT
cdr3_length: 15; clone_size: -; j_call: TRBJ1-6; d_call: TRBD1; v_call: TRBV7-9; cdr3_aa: CASSSTGTGPSPLHF; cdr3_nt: TGTGCCAGCAGCTCTACCGGGACAGGGCCATCACCCCTCCACTTT
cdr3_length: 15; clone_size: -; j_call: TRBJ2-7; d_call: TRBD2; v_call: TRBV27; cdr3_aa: CASTPLAGGPEEQYF; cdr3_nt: TGTGCCAGCACCCCCTTAGCGGGAGGGCCGGAGGAGCAGTACTTC
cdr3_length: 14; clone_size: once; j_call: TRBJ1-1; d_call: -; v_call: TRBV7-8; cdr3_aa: CASSPWSPNTEAFF; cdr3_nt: TGTGCCAGCAGCCCCTGGTCCCCGAACACTGAAGCTTTCTTT
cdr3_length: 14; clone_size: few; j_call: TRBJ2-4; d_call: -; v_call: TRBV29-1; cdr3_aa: CSVRETLAKNIQYF; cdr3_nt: TGCAGCGTTCGGGAGACCCTAGCCAAAAACATTCAGTACTTC
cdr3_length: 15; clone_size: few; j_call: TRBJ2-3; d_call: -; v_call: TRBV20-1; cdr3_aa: CSATSSAPSTDTQYF; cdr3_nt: TGCAGTGCTACCAGTAGCGCTCCTAGCACAGATACGCAGTATTTT
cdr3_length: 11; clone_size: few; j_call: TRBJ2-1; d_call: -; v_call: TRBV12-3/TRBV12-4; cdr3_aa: CASSLHNEQFF; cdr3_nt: TGTGCCAGCAGTCTCCATAATGAGCAGTTCTTC
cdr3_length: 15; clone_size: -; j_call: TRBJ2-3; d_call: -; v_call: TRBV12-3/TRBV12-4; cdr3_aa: CASSFGLAGTDTQYF; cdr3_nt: TGTGCCAGCAGTTTTGGCCTAGCTGGAACAGATACGCAGTATTTT
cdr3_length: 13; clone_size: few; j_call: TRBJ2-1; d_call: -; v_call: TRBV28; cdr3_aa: CASHRRAGNEQFF; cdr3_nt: TGTGCCAGCCACCGAAGGGCTGGCAATGAGCAGTTCTTC
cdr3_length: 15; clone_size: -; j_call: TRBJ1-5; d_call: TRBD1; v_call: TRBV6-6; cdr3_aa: CASREGQGASQPQHF; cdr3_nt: TGTGCCAGCAGGGAGGGACAGGGGGCTAGTCAGCCCCAGCATTTT
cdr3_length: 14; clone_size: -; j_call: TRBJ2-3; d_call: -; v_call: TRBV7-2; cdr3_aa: CASSLAGLADTQYF; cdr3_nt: TGTGCCAGCAGCTTAGCGGGGCTAGCAGATACGCAGTATTTT
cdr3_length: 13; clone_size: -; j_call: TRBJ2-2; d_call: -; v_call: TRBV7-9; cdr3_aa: CASSFAGAGELFF; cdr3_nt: TGTGCCAGCAGCTTTGCAGGGGCCGGGGAGCTGTTTTTT
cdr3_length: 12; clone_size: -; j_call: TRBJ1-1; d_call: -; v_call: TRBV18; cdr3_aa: CASSPPTDEAFF; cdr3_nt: TGTGCCAGCTCACCCCCGACCGATGAAGCTTTCTTT
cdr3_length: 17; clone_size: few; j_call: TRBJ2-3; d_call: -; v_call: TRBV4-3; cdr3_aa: CASSQVSVFEGTDTQYF; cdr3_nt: TGCGCCAGCAGCCAAGTTTCGGTCTTCGAGGGCACAGATACGCAGTATTTT
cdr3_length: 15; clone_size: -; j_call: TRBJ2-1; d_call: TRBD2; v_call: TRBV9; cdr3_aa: CASGETGGPYNEQFF; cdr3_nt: TGTGCCAGCGGAGAAACGGGAGGCCCCTACAATGAGCAGTTCTTC
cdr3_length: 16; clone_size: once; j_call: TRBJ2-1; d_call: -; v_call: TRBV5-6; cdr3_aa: CASSLEAFGGVHEQFF; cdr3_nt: TGTGCCAGCAGCTTGGAGGCTTTCGGAGGAGTCCATGAGCAGTTCTTC
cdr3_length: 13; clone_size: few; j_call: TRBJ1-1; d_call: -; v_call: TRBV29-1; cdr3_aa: CSVVQGDGTEAFF; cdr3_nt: TGCAGCGTTGTACAGGGAGATGGCACTGAAGCTTTCTTT
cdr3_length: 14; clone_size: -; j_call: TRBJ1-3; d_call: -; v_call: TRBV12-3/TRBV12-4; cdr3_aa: CASSLGRAGNTIYF; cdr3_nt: TGTGCCAGCAGTTTAGGTAGAGCTGGAAACACCATATATTTT
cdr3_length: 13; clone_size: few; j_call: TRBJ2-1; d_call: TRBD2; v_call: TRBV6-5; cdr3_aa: CASSFGGGDEQFF; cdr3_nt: TGTGCCAGCAGTTTCGGGGGAGGGGATGAGCAGTTCTTC
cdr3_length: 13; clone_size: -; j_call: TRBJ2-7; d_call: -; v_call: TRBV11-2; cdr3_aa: CASSSQGPYEQYF; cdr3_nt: TGTGCCAGCAGCTCCCAGGGCCCCTACGAGCAGTACTTC
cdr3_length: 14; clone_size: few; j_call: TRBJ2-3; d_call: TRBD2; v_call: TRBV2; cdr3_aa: CASRPGGGVDTQYF; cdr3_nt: TGTGCCAGCAGACCCGGGGGAGGGGTAGATACGCAGTATTTT
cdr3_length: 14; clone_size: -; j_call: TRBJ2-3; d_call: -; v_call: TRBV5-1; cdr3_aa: CASRNGPSTDTQYF; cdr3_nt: TGCGCCAGCAGGAACGGGCCAAGCACAGATACGCAGTATTTT
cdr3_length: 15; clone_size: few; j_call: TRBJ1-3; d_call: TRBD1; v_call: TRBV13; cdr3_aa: CASSSGGTGANTIYF; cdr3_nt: TGTGCCAGCAGCAGTGGAGGGACAGGAGCTAACACCATATATTTT
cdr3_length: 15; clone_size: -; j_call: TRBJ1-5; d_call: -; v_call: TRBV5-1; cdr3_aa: CASSPVWGADQPQHF; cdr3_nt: TGCGCCAGCAGCCCGGTTTGGGGGGCCGATCAGCCCCAGCATTTT
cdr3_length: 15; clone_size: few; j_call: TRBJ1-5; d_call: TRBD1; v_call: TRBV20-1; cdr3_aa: CSATPGQARNQPQHF; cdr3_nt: TGCAGTGCTACACCGGGACAGGCTCGCAATCAGCCCCAGCATTTT
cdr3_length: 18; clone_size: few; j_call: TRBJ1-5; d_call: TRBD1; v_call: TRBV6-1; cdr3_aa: CASIPPTGRKNSNQPQHF; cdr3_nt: TGTGCCAGCATCCCACCGACAGGGCGAAAAAATAGCAATCAGCCCCAGCATTTT
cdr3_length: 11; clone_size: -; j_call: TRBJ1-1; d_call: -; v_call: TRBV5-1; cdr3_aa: CASSVDREAFF; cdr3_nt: TGCGCCAGCAGCGTGGACAGAGAAGCTTTCTTT
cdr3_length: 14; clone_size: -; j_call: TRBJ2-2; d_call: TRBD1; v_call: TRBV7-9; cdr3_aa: CASSSLTGPGELFF; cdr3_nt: TGTGCCAGCAGCTCTCTGACAGGGCCCGGGGAGCTGTTTTTT
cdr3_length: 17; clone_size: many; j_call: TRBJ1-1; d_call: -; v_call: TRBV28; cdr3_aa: CASSLPVARQANTEAFF; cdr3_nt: TGTGCCAGCAGTTTACCGGTGGCCAGGCAAGCGAACACTGAAGCTTTCTTT
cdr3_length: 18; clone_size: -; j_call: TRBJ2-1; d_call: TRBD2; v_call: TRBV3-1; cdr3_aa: CASSQRPESSGPYNEQFF; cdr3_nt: TGTGCCAGCAGCCAGAGACCAGAGTCTAGCGGACCCTACAATGAGCAGTTCTTC
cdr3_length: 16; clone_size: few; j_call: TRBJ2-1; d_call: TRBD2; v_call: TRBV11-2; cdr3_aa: CASSLGGLAAYNEQFF; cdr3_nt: TGTGCCAGCAGCTTAGGAGGACTAGCGGCCTACAATGAGCAGTTCTTC
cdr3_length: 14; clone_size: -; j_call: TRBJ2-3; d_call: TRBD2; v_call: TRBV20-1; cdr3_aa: CSALSGRGTDTQYF; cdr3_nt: TGCAGTGCCCTAAGCGGGAGAGGCACAGATACGCAGTATTTT
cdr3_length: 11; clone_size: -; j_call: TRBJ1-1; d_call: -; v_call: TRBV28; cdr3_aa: CASSPATEAFF; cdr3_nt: TGTGCCAGCAGCCCAGCGACTGAAGCTTTCTTT